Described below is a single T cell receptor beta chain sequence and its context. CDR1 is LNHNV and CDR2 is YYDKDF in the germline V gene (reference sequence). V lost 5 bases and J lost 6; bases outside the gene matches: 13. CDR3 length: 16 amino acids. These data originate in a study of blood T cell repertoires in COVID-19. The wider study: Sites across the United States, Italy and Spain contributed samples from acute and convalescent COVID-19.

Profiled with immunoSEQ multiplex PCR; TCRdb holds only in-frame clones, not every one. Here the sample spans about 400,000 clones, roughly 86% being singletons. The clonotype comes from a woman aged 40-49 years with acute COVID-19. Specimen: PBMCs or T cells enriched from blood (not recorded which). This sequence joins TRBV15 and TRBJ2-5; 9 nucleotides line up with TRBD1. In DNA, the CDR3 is TGTGCCACCAGCCGGCACGGACAGGGGTCCGGGAAGACCCAGTACTTC. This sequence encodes CATSRHGQGSGKTQYF.